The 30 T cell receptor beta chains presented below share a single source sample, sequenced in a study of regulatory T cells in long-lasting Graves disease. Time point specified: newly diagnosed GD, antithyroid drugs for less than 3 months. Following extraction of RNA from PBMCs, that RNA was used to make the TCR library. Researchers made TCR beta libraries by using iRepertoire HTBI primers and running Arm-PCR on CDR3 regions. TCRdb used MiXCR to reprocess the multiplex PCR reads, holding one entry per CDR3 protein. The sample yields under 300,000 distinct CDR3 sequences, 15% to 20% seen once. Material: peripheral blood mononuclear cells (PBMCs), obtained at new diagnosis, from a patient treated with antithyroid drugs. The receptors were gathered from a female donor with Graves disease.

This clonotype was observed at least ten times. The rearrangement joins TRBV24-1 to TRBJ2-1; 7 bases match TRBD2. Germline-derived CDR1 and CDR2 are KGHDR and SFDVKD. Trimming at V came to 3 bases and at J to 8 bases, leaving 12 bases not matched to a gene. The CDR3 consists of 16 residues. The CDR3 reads CATSDPAGLVGDEQFF. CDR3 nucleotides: TGTGCCACCAGTGATCCTGCTGGACTAGTCGGTGATGAGCAGTTCTTC.

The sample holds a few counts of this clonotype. This CDR3 is CASSVGLAGTTDTQYF. For the CDR3, the DNA is TGTGCCAGCAGCGTAGGACTAGCGGGGACCACAGATACGCAGTATTTT. The V gene is TRBV9, the J gene TRBJ2-3; 11 bases align to TRBD2. The germline V gene encodes CDR1 SGDLS and CDR2 YYNGEE. V gave up 0 bases and J gave up 2 bases; unmatched junction bases: 2. CDR3 size: 16 residues. Full variable domain (rest looked up from reference TRBV9 and TRBJ2-3): DSGVTQTPKHLITATGQRVTLRCSPRSGDLSVYWYQQSLDQGLQFLIQYYNGEERAKGNILERFSAQQFPDLHSELNLSSLELGDSALYFCASSVGLAGTTDTQYFGPGTRLTVL.

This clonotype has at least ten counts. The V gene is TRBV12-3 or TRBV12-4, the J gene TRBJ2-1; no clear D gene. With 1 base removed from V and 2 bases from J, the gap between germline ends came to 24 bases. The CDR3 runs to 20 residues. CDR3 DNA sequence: TGTGCCAGCAGTTTAGGAGTGGGGTGGATAAGCTCCCCGGCCTACAATGAGCAGTTCTTC. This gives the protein CASSLGVGWISSPAYNEQFF.

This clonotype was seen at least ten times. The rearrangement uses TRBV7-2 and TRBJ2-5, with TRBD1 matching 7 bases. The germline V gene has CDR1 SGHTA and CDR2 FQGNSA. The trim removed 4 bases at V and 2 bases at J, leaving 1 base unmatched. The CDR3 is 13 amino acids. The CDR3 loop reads CASSSDRQETQYF. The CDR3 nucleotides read TGTGCCAGCAGCTCGGACAGGCAAGAGACCCAGTACTTC.

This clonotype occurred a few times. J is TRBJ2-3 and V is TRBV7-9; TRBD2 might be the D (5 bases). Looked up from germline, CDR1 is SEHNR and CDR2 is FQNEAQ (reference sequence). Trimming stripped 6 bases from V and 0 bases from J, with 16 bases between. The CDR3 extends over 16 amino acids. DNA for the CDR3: TGTGCCAGCAGTGAATTTCAACGGGGAAGCACAGATACGCAGTATTTT. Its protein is CASSEFQRGSTDTQYF. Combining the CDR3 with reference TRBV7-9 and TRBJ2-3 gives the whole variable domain DTGVSQNPRHKITKRGQNVTFRCDPISEHNRLYWYRQTLGQGPEFLTYFQNEAQLEKSRLLSDRFSAERPKGSFSTLEIQRTEQGDSAMYLCASSEFQRGSTDTQYFGPGTRLTVL.

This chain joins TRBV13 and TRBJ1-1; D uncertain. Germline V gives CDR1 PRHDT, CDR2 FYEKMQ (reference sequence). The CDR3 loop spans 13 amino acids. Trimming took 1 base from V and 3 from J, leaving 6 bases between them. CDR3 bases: TGTGCCAGCAGCTTAGAGGCTTACACTGAAGCTTTCTTT. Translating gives CASSLEAYTEAFF.

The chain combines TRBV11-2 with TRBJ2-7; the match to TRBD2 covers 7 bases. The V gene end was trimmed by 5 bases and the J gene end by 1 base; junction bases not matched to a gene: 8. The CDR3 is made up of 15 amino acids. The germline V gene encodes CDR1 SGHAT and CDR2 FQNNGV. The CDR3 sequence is CASSPWGGESYEQYV. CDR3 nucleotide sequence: TGTGCCAGCAGCCCCTGGGGAGGGGAGTCCTACGAGCAGTACGTC.

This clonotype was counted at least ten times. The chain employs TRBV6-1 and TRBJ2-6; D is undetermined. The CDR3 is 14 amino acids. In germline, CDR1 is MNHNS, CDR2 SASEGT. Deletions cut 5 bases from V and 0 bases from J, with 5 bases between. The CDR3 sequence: CASSINSGANVLTF. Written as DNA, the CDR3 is TGTGCCAGCAGTATAAACTCTGGGGCCAACGTCCTGACTTTC.

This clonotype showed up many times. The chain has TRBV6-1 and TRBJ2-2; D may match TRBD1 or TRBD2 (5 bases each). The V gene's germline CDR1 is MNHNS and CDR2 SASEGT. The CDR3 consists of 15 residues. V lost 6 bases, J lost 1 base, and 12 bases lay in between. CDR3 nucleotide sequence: TGTGCCAGCAGCAAAGGGGACGGGAACACCGGGGAGCTGTTTTTT. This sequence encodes CASSKGDGNTGELFF.

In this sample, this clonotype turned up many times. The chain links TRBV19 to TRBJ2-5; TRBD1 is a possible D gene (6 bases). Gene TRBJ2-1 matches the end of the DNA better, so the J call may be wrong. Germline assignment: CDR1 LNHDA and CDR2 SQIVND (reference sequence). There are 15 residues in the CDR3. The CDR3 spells CASSISGARGNEQFF. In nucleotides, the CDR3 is TGTGCCAGTAGTATCTCAGGGGCGAGGGGCAATGAGCAGTTCTTC.

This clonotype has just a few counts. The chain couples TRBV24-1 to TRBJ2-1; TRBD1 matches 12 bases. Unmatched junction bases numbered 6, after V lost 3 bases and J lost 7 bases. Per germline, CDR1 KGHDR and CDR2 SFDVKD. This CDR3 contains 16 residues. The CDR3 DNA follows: TGTGCCACCAGTGATGAGGGACAGGGGGCGCGGAATGAGCAGTTCTTC. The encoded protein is CATSDEGQGARNEQFF.

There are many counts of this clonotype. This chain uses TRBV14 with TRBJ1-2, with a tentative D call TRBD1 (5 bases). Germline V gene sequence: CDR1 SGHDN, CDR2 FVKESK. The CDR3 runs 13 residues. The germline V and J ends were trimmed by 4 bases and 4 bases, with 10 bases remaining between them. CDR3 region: CASSPGITYGYTF. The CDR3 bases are TGTGCCAGCAGCCCAGGGATAACCTATGGCTACACCTTC. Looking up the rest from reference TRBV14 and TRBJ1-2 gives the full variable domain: EAGVTQFPSHSVIEKGQTVTLRCDPISGHDNLYWYRRVMGKEIKFLLHFVKESKQDESGMPNNRFLAERTGGTYSTLKVQPAELEDSGVYFCASSPGITYGYTFGSGTRLTVV.

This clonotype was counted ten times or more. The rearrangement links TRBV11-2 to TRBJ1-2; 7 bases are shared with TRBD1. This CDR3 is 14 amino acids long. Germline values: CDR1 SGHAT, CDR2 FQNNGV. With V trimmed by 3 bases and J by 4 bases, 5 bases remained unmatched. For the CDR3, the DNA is TGTGCCAGCAGCTTCTCGGGACAGAGCTATGGCTACACCTTC. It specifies CASSFSGQSYGYTF. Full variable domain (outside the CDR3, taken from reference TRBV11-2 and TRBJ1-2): EAGVAQSPRYKIIEKRQSVAFWCNPISGHATLYWYQQILGQGPKLLIQFQNNGVVDDSQLPKDRFSAERLKGVDSTLKIQPAKLEDSAVYLCASSFSGQSYGYTFGSGTRLTVV.

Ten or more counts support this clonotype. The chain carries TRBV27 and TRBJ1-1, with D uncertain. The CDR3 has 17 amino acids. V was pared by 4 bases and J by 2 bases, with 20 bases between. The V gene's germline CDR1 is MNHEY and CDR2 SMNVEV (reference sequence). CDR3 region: CASSSLAKSGLNTEAFF. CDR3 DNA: TGTGCCAGCAGTTCCCTGGCCAAATCGGGCCTTAACACTGAAGCTTTCTTT.

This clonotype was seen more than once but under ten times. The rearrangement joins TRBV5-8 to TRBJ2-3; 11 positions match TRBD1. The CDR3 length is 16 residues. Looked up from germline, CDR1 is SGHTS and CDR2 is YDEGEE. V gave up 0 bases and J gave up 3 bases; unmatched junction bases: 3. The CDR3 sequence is CASSLAGTGGTDTQYF. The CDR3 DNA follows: TGTGCCAGCAGCTTGGCCGGGACAGGGGGAACAGATACGCAGTATTTT. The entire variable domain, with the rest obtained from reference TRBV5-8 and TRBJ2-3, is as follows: EAGVTQSPTHLIKTRGQQATLRCSPISGHTSVYWYQQALGLGLQFLLWYDEGEERNRGNFPPRFSGRQFPNYSSELNVNALELEDSALYLCASSLAGTGGTDTQYFGPGTRLTVL.

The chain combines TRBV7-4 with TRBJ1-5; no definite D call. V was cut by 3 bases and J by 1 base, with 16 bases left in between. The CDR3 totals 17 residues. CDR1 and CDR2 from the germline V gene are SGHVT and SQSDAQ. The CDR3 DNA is TGTGCCAGCAGCTTTCCGTTTGGACGTGGGAGCAATCAGCCCCAGCATTTT. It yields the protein CASSFPFGRGSNQPQHF.

The CDR3 is CASSLEGEREEGEQFF. The CDR3 nucleotides read TGTGCCAGCAGCTTAGAGGGGGAGCGGGAGGAAGGAGAGCAGTTCTTC. This chain uses TRBV7-2 with TRBJ2-1; 9 bases map to TRBD2. Germline trimming cut 1 base from V and 10 bases from J; bases unmatched to any gene: 11. Per the germline V gene, CDR1 is SGHTA and CDR2 is FQGNSA. CDR3 length equals 16 residues. Full variable domain (missing parts from reference TRBV7-2 and TRBJ2-1): GAGVSQSPSNKVTEKGKDVELRCDPISGHTALYWYRQSLGQGLEFLIYFQGNSAPDKSGLPSDRFSAERTGGSVSTLTIQRTQQEDSAVYLCASSLEGEREEGEQFFGPGTRLTVL.

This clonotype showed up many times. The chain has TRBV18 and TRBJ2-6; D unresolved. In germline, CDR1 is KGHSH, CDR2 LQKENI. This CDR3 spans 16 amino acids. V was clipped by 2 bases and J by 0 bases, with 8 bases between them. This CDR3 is CASSPKQSSGANVLTF. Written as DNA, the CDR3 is TGTGCCAGCTCACCAAAACAGAGCTCTGGGGCCAACGTCCTGACTTTC.

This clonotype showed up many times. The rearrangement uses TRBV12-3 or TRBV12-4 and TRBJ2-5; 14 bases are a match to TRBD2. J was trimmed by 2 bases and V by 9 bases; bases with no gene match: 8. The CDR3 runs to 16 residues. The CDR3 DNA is TGTGCCAGTGGGACTAGCGGGAGAGGGGGGCAAGAGACCCAGTACTTC. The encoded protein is CASGTSGRGGQETQYF.

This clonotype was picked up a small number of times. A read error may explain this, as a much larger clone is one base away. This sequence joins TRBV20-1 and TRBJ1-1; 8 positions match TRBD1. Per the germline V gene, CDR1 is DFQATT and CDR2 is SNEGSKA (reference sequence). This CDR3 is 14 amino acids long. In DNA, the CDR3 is TGCAGTGCCACTCGGGGGCAGGGGGCGCGGGAAGCTCTCTTT. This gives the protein CSATRGQGAREALF.

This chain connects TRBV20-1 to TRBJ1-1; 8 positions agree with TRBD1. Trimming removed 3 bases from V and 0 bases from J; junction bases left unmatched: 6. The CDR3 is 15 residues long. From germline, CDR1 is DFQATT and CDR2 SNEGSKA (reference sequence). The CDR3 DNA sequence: TGCAGTGCTAGGGGGGGACAGGTGATGAACACTGAAGCTTTCTTT. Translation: CSARGGQVMNTEAFF.

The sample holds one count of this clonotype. CDR3 loop: CASRHAWTSGLPSTDTQYF. CDR3 DNA sequence: TGTGCCAGCAGGCACGCATGGACTAGCGGGCTCCCTAGCACAGATACGCAGTATTTT. This chain joins TRBV2 and TRBJ2-3; 11 bases map to TRBD2. The V and J ends lost 6 bases and 0 bases, in that order; junction bases with no gene match: 14. This CDR3 region has 19 residues. CDR1 and CDR2 (germline): SNHLY, FYNNEI.

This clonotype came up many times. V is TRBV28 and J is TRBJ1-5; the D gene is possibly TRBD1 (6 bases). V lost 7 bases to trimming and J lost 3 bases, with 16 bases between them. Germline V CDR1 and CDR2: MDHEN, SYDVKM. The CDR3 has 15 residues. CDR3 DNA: TGTGCCAGCAACGGGGGACAACCTACCAATCAGCCCCAGCATTTT. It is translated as CASNGGQPTNQPQHF.

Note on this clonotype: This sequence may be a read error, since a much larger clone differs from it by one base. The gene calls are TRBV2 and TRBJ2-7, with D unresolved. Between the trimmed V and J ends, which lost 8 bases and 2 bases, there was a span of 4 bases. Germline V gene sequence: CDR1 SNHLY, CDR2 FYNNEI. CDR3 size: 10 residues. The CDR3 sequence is CASGAYEQYF. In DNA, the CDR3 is TGTGCCAGCGGGGCCTACGAGCAGTACTTC.

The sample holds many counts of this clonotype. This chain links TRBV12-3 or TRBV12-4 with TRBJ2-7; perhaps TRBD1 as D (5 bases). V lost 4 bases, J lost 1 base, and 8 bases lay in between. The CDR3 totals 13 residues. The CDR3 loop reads CASSSRVSYEQYF. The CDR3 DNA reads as TGTGCCAGCAGTTCCAGGGTGTCCTACGAGCAGTACTTC.

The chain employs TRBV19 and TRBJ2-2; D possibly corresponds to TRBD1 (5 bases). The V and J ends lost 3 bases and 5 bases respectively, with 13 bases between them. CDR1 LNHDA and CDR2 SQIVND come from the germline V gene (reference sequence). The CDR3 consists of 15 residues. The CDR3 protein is CASSMERGRTGELFF. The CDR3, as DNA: TGTGCCAGTAGTATGGAAAGGGGTAGGACCGGGGAGCTGTTTTTT. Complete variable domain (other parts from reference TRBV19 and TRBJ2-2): DGGITQSPKYLFRKEGQNVTLSCEQNLNHDAMYWYRQDPGQGLRLIYYSQIVNDFQKGDIAEGYSVSREKKESFPLTVTSAQKNPTAFYLCASSMERGRTGELFFGEGSRLTVL.

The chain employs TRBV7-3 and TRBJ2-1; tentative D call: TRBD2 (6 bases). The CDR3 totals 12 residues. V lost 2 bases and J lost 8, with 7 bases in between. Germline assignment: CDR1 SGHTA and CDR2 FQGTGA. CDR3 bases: TGTGCCAGCAGCTTACTAGCGCATGAGCAGTTCTTC. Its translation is CASSLLAHEQFF. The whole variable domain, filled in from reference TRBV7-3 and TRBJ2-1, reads GAGVSQTPSNKVTEKGKYVELRCDPISGHTALYWYRQSLGQGPEFLIYFQGTGAADDSGLPNDRFFAVRPEGSVSTLKIQRTERGDSAVYLCASSLLAHEQFFGPGTRLTVL.

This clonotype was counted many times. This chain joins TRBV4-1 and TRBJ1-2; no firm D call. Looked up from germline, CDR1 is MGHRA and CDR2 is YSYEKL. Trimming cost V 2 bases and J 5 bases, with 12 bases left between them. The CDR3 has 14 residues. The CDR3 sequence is CASSQNWGGYGYTF. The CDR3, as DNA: TGCGCCAGCAGCCAAAATTGGGGTGGATATGGCTACACCTTC.

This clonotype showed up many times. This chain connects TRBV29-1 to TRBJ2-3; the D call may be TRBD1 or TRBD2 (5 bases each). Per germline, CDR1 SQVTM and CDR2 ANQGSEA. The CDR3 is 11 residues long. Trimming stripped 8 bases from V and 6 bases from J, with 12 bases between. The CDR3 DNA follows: TGCAGCACCCCTTGGGGGGATACGCAGTATTTT. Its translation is CSTPWGDTQYF.

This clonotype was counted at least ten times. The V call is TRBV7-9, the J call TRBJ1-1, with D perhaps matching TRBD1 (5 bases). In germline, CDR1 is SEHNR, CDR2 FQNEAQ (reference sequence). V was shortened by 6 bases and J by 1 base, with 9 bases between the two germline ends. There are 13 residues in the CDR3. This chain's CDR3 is CASSYGQNTEAFF. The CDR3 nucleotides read TGTGCCAGCAGTTACGGACAGAACACTGAAGCTTTCTTT.